Detailed here is one TCR beta chain. Its antigen is currently unknown. The data originate from a study of T cell clusters in autoimmune cytopenias. Study-wide findings and caveats: TRB repertoire shifts in secondary cytopenia and chronic lymphocytic leukemia mostly reflected lymphoma, not autoimmunity. Active autoimmune hepatitis patients had almost three-fold fewer exclusive TRB clusters than healthy donors. Physiological T cell clusters of healthy donors were apparently absent in primary autoimmune cytopenia patients. The T cell clusters were defined only in silico, without experimental functional validation.

TRB amplification used approximately 0.25 ug of peripheral blood genomic DNA. This CDR3 contains 15 residues. Germline values: CDR1 SGHRS, CDR2 YFSETQ. TRB rearrangements were amplified by touch-down multiplex PCR with mixed TRB-A/B primers. TCRdb reanalyzed the multiplex PCR reads and collapses them to one entry per CDR3 protein, without DNA. Found here are about 7,400 distinct CDR3 sequences; the top ten clones hold approximately 15%. Material for sequencing was peripheral blood. This receptor was taken from a human donor with an autoimmune cytopenia or autoimmune hepatitis (not recorded which). V is TRBV5-1 and J is TRBJ2-1; the TCRdb D gene call, TRBD2, has no DNA to confirm it. CDR3 region: CASSDSSGGYNEQFF.